This TCR beta chain is drawn from a study of blood T cells in healthy people across ages (dated by TCRdb to 2013 to 2016). Study-wide context: In model experiments, template switching captured roughly one uniquely barcoded TCR beta cDNA molecule for every two T cells. Using deep sequencing normalized with unique cDNA molecular identifiers, the study measured how TCR beta repertoire diversity changes with age. The study analyzed two additional independent replicas of 1 million unique cDNA reads from the same blood draw for two donors, one aged 18 to 30 and one aged 80 or older. Four age groups were formed from the donors: young (average 16 years), middle-aged (around 41), aged (62) and long-lived (roughly 88). Overall results and qualifications from the work: Bulk unsorted PBMC profiling prevented conclusive comparison of naive and antigen-experienced compartments. Observed TCR beta diversity per million T cells fell roughly linearly with age, and a significant reduction was already apparent by age roughly 40. Total diversity estimates from one million sequenced T cells were considered lower bounds and underestimates. Compared with the aged group, more naive CD4+ T cells, fewer expanded clones and increased TCR diversity were shown by the long-lived group, suggesting age selection. Because donor CMV infection status was unknown, age-related changes in expanded clonotypes were potentially confounded. There was a strong correlation between observed TCR beta diversity and the percentage of naive T cells measured by flow cytometry.

CDR3 length: 15 amino acids, cysteine to phenylalanine. Only the CDR3 region is kept as DNA, spanning 45 bases read in frame from base 1. The junction shows trimming of 4 bases on V and 0 bases on J, plus 11 bases between the germline ends. CDR1 and CDR2 are drawn from the germline V gene (reference sequence): LNHNV, YYDKDF. The library was prepared using 5' RACE. This sample was sequenced with an Illumina HiSeq 2500. A second PCR of roughly 7 to 11 cycles was run with a J-beta primer mix and a sample-barcoded 5' primer. A unique molecular identifier was introduced onto each TCR beta cDNA molecule by a template-switch 5' adaptor carrying 12 random nucleotides. Each sample yielded at least 2.5 million CDR3-containing paired-end reads. All of the RNA was converted into first-strand cDNA using the Mint cDNA synthesis kit, with a TRBC-specific oligonucleotide serving as the primer. Following uracil-DNA glycosylase treatment, all cDNA underwent a first 18-cycle PCR with the universal primers M1SS and BC2_uni_R. The authors' analysis ran thus. For normalization, 1 million high-quality reads were randomly selected from each sample, with every read carrying a distinct molecular identifier. Reads sharing molecular identifiers were discarded rather than binned into consensus sequences. MiTCR, set to a Q25 quality threshold and the strictest error-elimination algorithm, was used for CDR3 identification, clonotype clustering and error correction. A nonparametric unseen species model with Euler transformation was used to estimate lower-bound total TCR beta diversity. Clones were called with MiXCR by TCRdb after fastp trimmed the public reads at Q25, and only in-frame beta chains were retained. Rows are combined by CDR3 protein, so each entry shows the most common genes and DNA. These V and J calls originate from TCRdb's pipeline instead of the authors' own analysis. Here the sample has over 700,000 distinct CDR3 sequences; 25% occur a single time. The ten biggest clones cover 9.4% of the sample.

Remarks on this clonotype: The specificity of this receptor is unknown. No base qualities exist here, and no much larger clone lies one base off it.

Donors were around 37 systemically healthy Caucasian individuals from Russia aged about 6 to 100 years. About 10 milliliters of peripheral blood were collected from each donor into EDTA-treated Vacutainer tubes. Ficoll-Paque density-gradient centrifugation was used to isolate PBMCs, with at least 7 million obtained per sample. Trizol reagent was used to extract total RNA from the PBMCs, yielding at least 6 micrograms per sample. The percentages of naive CD45RAhigh/CD27high T cells were determined by flow cytometry on a PBMC aliquot from every donor. The data also belong to a second study, concerning T cells of mothers and their children. As that second study puts it: The donors were nine systemically healthy Caucasian individuals, made up of three mothers and their six children. cDNA synthesis consumed the entire amount of extracted RNA, loaded at approximately 1.5 ug RNA in each 15 ul reaction. In the second PCR, the M1S primer added sample barcodes and 2-4 random nucleotides. Each mother yielded over 8.5 million TCR beta CDR3 reads and each child some 3 million reads. Thymic selection similarly shapes TCR recombination output in related and unrelated pairs, with minor effect from inherited differences. Normalized repertoire overlap was always found to be slightly, but never significantly, higher in related mother-child pairs than in unrelated mother-child pairs. Persistent microchimeric T cell clones were not detected, at a sensitivity of approximately 93 clones per million clonotypes. The study used deep NGS to compare TCR beta repertoires of mothers and children, seeking features distinguishing related mother-child pairs from unrelated individuals. The mean age was 40 +/- 4 years for the mothers and approximately 11 +/- 4 years for the children. After adapter ligation with NEBNext reagents, the libraries were sequenced on Illumina HiSeq 2000 with 100+100 nt paired-end reads. Mother and child libraries were prepared a month apart and sequenced in separate runs to prevent cross-contamination. For each donor, between roughly 450,000 and 2,300,000 distinct TCR beta clonotypes were identified. Naive TCR beta clonotypes were estimated from low-frequency clonotypes matched to each donor's FACS-determined naive share, without sorting.

Input material: blood. Recombination linked TRBV15 to TRBJ2-3; a tentative D match to TRBD1 spans 6 bases. The receptor comes from a boy under 18 in good health. The CDR3 sequence is CATSKGVGSTDTQYF. The DNA sequence is given as TGTGCCACCAGCAAGGGGGTAGGAAGCACAGATACGCAGTATTTT.